The clone carrying this T cell receptor beta chain was recorded at least ten times. Its antigen is unknown. These data are taken from a study of T cells in Graves' hyperthyroidism and ophthalmopathy. Notes on the study in general: Median prediction lead before ophthalmopathy onset was around 6.9 months with the model. Ophthalmopathy was distinguished from stable hyperthyroidism by 13 V-J signatures.

Each diagnosis was grounded in clinical symptoms, serum thyroxine and TRAb, thyroid ultrasound, and orbital computed tomography. An approximately 10 ml volume of fresh peripheral blood provided the PBMCs. Authors of the study amplified TCR beta CDR3 regions from RNA transcripts. HTBI primers were used for first-round RT-PCR of the TCR CDR3. Using its own MiXCR run on the multiplex PCR reads, TCRdb lists one record per CDR3 protein. The table has roughly 380,000 distinct CDR3 sequences, about 18% seen once. V shed 5 bases and J shed 0 bases, with 13 bases lying between them. Looked up from germline, CDR1 is SGHAT and CDR2 is FQNNGV. The CDR3 spans 15 residues.

The chain recombines TRBV11-2 with TRBJ1-2; possibly TRBD1 for D (6 bases). This sequence originates from a woman in her late teens or twenties with Graves' hyperthyroidism. Sequenced: blood. The CDR3 is CASSILRGANYGYTF. The CDR3 DNA reads as TGTGCCAGCAGCATACTCAGGGGAGCTAACTATGGCTACACCTTC.